This record covers a single TCR beta chain. Its specificity is unknown. Germline CDR1 and CDR2: SGHVS and FQNEAQ. The CDR3 has 17 residues. Trimming removed 3 bases from V and 5 bases from J; junction bases left unmatched: 13. This entry belongs to a study of lymphopenia after photon versus proton radiotherapy. Findings and limits, study-wide: Proton therapy kept repertoires fairly stable, unlike photons, which gained effector/memory cells. Post-nadir TCR diversity decline inversely tracked overall survival among those who died. Survival link was tested only in deceased patients; proton benefit remains a possibility. Oligoclonal CD8+ Temra expansion after nadir drove photon patients' diversity drop.

Sequencing was performed with immunoSEQ multiplex PCR; in TCRdb, only in-frame clones are kept and a portion is missing. In the table there are more than 30,000 clones, 70% to 90% of which are singletons. The sample in question was peripheral blood, obtained from a patient treated with photon-based radiotherapy. The sequence came from a man between 50 and 59 years old with gastric cancer. The V call is TRBV7-8, the J call TRBJ2-1; 7 bases are shared with TRBD2. CDR3 sequence: CASSFFHEWGGNNEQFF. Here the CDR3 DNA reads TGTGCCAGCAGCTTTTTCCATGAGTGGGGAGGGAACAATGAGCAGTTCTTC.